The 7 T cell receptor beta chains below all came from one sample that was sequenced in a study of brain T cells in children with intractable seizures. Here immunoSEQ multiplex PCR was the method, and the copy in TCRdb shows in-frame clones only, minus some. The table records more than 40,000 clones, about 93% of them present only once. Sequencing was performed on peripheral blood, taken at surgery. The source of these receptors is a girl aged 2 to 9 with tuberous sclerosis and intractable seizures.

The chain joins TRBV5-1 to TRBJ1-5, with TRBD1 identical over 9 bases. The CDR3 runs to 13 residues. V dropped 5 bases and J dropped 7; count of bases not matched to a gene: 4. Germline CDR1 reads SGHRS; CDR2 reads YFSETQ. As DNA, the CDR3 is TGCGCCAGCAGACGGGACAGGGAACAGCCCCAGCATTTT. Amino acid sequence: CASRRDREQPQHF.

V is TRBV2 and J is TRBJ1-4; maybe TRBD1 (6 bases). Per the germline V gene, CDR1 is SNHLY and CDR2 is FYNNEI. The germline V and J ends were trimmed by 7 bases and 4 bases, with 22 bases remaining between them. The CDR3 is 17 amino acids. CDR3 nucleotide sequence: TGTGCCAGCAACCCCAGGGCACCGGGACAAGTTAATGAAAAACTGTTTTTT. The encoded protein is CASNPRAPGQVNEKLFF.

This clone was seen a few times. The chain couples TRBV9 to TRBJ1-2, with 7 bases aligning to TRBD1. Trimming at V came to 5 bases and at J to 6 bases, leaving 7 bases not matched to a gene. This CDR3 region has 13 residues. The germline CDR1 and CDR2 sequences are SGDLS and YYNGEE. The CDR3 here is CASRGTGENGYTF. CDR3 coding DNA: TGTGCCAGCAGGGGAACAGGGGAAAATGGCTACACCTTC.

This chain uses TRBV5-8 with TRBJ1-3; tentative D call: TRBD1 (6 bases). The CDR3 is made up of 15 amino acids. From germline, CDR1 is SGHTS and CDR2 YDEGEE. V was cut by 0 bases and J by 1 base, with 8 bases left in between. The CDR3 is CASSLGTASGNTIYF. The DNA for the CDR3 is TGTGCCAGCAGCTTGGGGACAGCGTCTGGAAACACCATATATTTT.

This sequence joins TRBV6-5 and TRBJ2-5, with TRBD1 as a possible D gene (5 bases). Trimming stripped 6 bases from V and 5 bases from J, with 13 bases between. Germline V gives CDR1 MNHEY, CDR2 SVGAGI. The CDR3 has 13 amino acids. The CDR3 DNA reads TGTGCCAGCAGCGTTTTGGGGCAGGAGACCCAGTACTTC. It specifies CASSVLGQETQYF.

This clone appeared a single time. The chain combines TRBV7-2 with TRBJ2-5, with TRBD2 matching 9 bases. The length of the CDR3 is 18 residues. The V gene's germline CDR1 is SGHTA and CDR2 FQGNSA. Losses at the gene ends were 1 base for V and 3 bases for J; bases not matched to a gene: 12. This chain's CDR3 is CASSLGKLAGEVKETQYF. Here the CDR3 DNA reads TGTGCCAGCAGCTTAGGAAAATTAGCGGGGGAGGTGAAAGAGACCCAGTACTTC.

V is TRBV7-2 and J is TRBJ1-5, with D hard to call. This CDR3 is 14 amino acids long. The germline CDR1 and CDR2 sequences are SGHTA and FQGNSA. The germline V and J ends were trimmed by 2 bases and 4 bases, with 9 bases remaining between them. CDR3 coding DNA: TGTGCCAGCAGCTTACGCCAGGTGAATCAGCCCCAGCATTTT. This gives the protein CASSLRQVNQPQHF.